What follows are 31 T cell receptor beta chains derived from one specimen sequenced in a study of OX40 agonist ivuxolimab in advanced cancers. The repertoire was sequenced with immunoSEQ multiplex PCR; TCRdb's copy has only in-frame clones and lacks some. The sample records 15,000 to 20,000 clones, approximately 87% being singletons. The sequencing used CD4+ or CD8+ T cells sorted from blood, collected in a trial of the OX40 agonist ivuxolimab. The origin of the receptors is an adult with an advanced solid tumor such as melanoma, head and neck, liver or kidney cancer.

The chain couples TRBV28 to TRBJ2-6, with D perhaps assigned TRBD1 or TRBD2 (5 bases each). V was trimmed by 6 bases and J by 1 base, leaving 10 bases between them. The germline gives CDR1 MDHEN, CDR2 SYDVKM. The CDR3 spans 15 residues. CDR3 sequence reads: CASRMRGSGANVLTF. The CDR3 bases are TGTGCCAGCAGAATGAGGGGATCTGGGGCCAACGTCCTGACTTTC. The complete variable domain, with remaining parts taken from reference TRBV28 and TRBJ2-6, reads DVKVTQSSRYLVKRTGEKVFLECVQDMDHENMFWYRQDPGLGLRLIYFSYDVKMKEKGDIPEGYSVSREKKERFSLILESASTNQTSMYLCASRMRGSGANVLTFGAGSRLTVL.

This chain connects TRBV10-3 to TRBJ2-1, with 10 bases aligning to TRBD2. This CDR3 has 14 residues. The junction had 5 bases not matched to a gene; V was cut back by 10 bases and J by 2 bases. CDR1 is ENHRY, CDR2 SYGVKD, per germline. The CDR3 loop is CATLAGGAYNEQFF. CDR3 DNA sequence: TGTGCCACCTTAGCGGGGGGAGCCTACAATGAGCAGTTCTTC.

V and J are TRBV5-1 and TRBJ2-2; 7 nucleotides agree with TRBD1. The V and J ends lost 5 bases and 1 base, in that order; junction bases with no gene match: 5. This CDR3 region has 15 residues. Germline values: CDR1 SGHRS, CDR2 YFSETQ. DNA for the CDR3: TGCGCCAGCAGTCGACAGGGACAGAACACCGGGGAGCTGTTTTTT. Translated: CASSRQGQNTGELFF.

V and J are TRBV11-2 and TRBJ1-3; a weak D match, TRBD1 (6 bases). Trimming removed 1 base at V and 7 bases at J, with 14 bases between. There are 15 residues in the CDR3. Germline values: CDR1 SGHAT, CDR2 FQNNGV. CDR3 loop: CASSLGLTGWNTIYF. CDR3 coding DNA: TGTGCCAGCAGCTTAGGGTTAACAGGGTGGAACACCATATATTTT.

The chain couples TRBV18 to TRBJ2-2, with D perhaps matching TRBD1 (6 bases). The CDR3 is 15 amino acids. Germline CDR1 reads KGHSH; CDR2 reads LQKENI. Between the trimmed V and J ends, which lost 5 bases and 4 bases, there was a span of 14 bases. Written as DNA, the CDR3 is TGTGCCAGCTCAACCTCAGGGGTATCCACCGGGGAGCTGTTTTTT. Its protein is CASSTSGVSTGELFF.

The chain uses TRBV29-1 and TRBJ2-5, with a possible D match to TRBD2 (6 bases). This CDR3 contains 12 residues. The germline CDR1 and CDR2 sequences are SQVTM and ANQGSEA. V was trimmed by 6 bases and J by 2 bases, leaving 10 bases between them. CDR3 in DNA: TGCAGCGTCTTAGCGGATCAAGAGACCCAGTACTTC. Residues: CSVLADQETQYF.

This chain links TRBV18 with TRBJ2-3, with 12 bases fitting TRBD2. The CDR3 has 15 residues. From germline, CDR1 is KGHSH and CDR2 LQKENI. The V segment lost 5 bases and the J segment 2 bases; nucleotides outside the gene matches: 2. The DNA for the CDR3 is TGTGCCAGCTCATCTAGCGGGGGGGCCACAGATACGCAGTATTTT. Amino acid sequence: CASSSSGGATDTQYF.

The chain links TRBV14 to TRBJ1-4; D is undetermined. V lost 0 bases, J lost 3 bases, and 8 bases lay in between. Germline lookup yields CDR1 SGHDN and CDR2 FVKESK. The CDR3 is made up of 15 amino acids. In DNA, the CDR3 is TGTGCCAGCAGCCAAGATATTGGGCCTAATGAAAAACTGTTTTTT. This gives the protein CASSQDIGPNEKLFF.

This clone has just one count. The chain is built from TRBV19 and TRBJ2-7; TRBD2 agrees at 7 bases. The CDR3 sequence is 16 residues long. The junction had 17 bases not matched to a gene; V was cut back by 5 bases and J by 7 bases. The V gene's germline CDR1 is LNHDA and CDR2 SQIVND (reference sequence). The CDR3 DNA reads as TGTGCCAGTAGTCACCCTTCCCCTAGCGGAAGTAGTGAGCAGTACTTC. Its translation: CASSHPSPSGSSEQYF.

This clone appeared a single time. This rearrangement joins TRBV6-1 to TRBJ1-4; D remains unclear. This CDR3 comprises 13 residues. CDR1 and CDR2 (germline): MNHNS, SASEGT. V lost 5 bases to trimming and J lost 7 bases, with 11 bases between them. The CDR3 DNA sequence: TGTGCCAGCAGTCGAGCGGCCGTTGAAAAACTGTTTTTT. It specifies CASSRAAVEKLFF.

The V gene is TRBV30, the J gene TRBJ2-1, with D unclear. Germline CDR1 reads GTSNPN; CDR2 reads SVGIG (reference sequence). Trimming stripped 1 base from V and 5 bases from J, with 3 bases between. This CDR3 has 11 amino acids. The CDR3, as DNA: TGTGCCTGGAGTGCAGACAATGAGCAGTTCTTC. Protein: CAWSADNEQFF.

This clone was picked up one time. The CDR3 DNA is TGTGCCAGCTCACACAGGACAGGTTTATCGACCCAGTACTTC. This translates into CASSHRTGLSTQYF. The chain carries TRBV18 and TRBJ2-5; the match to TRBD1 covers 7 bases. This CDR3 has 14 amino acids. With 4 bases clipped from V and 7 bases from J, the junction kept 9 bases outside the gene matches. The V gene's germline CDR1 is KGHSH and CDR2 LQKENI. Full variable domain (remainder filled in from reference TRBV18 and TRBJ2-5): NAGVMQNPRHLVRRRGQEARLRCSPMKGHSHVYWYRQLPEEGLKFMVYLQKENIIDESGMPKERFSAEFPKEGPSILRIQQVVRGDSAAYFCASSHRTGLSTQYFGPGTRLLVL.

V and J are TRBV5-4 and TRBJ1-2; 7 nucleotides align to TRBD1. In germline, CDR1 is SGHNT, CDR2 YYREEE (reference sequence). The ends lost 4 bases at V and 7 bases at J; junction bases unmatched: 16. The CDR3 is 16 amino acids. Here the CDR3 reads CASSPRLTGRGCGYTF. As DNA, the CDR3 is TGTGCCAGCAGCCCCCGTCTGACAGGGCGTGGATGTGGCTACACCTTC.

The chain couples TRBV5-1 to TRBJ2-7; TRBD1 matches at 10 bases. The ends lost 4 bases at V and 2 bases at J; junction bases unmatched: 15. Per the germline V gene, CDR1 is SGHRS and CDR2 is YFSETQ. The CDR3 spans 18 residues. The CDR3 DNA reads TGCGCCAGCAGCCTGGGGGACAGGGGATCAGCGAGGACCTACGAGCAGTACTTC. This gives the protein CASSLGDRGSARTYEQYF.

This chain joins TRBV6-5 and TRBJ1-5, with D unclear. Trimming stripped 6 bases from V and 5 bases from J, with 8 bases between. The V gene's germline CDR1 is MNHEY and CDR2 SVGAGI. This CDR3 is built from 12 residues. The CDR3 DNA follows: TGTGCCAGCAGCGGAAACTATCAGCCCCAGCATTTT. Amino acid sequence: CASSGNYQPQHF.

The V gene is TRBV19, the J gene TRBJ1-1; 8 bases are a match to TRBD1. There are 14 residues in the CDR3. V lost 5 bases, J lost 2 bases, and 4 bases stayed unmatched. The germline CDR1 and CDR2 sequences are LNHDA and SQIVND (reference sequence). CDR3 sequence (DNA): TGTGCCAGTAGTGTCGGACAGGGAAACACTGAAGCTTTCTTT. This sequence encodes CASSVGQGNTEAFF.

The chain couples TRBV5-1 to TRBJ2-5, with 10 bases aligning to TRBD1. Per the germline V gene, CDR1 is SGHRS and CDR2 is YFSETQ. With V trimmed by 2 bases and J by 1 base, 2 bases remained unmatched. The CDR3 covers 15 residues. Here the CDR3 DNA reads TGCGCCAGCAGCTTAAGGACAGGGGGCCAAGAGACCCAGTACTTC. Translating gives CASSLRTGGQETQYF.

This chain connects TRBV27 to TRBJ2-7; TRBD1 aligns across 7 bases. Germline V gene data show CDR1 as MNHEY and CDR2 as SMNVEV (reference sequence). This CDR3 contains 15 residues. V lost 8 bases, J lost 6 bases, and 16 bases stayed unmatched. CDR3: CASFPTGSSLREQYF. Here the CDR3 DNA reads TGTGCCAGCTTCCCGACAGGGTCCTCTCTTCGCGAGCAGTACTTC.

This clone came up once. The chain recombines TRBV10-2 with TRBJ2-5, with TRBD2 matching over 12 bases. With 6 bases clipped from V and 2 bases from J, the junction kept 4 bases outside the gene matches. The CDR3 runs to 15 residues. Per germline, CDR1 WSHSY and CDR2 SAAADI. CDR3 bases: TGCGCCAGCAGGAAGACTAGCGGGAGACAAGAGACCCAGTACTTC. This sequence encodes CASRKTSGRQETQYF.

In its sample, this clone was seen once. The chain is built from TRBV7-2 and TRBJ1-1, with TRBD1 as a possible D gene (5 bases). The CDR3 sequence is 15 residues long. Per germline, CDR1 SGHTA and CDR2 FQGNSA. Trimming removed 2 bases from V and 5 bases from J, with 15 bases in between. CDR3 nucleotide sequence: TGTGCCAGCAGCTTAAATTTTTGGGGACGGACTGAAGCTTTCTTT. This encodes CASSLNFWGRTEAFF.

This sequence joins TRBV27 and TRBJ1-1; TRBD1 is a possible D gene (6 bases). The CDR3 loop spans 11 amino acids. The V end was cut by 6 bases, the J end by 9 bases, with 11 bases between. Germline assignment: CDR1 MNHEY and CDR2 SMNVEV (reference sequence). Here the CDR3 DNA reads TGTGCCAGCAGAACCGGGACAAAAGCTTTCTTT. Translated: CASRTGTKAFF.

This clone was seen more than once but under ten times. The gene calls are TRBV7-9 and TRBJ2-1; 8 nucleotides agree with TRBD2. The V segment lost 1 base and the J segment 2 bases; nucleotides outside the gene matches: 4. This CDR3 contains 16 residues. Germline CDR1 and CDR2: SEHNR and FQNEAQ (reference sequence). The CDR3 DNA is TGTGCCAGCAGCTTAGGGGCGGGGGGAGCCTACAATGAGCAGTTCTTC. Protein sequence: CASSLGAGGAYNEQFF.

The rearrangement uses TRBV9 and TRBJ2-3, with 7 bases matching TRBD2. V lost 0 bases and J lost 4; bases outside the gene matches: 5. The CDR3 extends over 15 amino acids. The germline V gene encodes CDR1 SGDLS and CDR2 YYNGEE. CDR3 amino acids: CASSVGGGTPDTQYF. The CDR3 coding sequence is TGTGCCAGCAGCGTAGGGGGGGGGACCCCAGATACGCAGTATTTT.

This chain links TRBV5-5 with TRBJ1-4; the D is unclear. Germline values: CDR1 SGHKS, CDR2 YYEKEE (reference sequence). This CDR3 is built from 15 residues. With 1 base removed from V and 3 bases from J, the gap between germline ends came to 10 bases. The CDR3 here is CASSLSIFANEKLFF. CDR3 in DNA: TGTGCCAGCAGCTTGTCTATTTTTGCTAATGAAAAACTGTTTTTT.

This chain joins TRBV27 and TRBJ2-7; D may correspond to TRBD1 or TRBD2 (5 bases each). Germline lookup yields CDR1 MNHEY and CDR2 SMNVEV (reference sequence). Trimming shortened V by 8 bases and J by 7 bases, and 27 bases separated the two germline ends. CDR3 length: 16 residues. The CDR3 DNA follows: TGTGCCAGCGCCAAGACGAGGACTGGGGGTTCTTGGGAGCAGTACTTC. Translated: CASAKTRTGGSWEQYF.

CDR3 nucleotides: TGTGCCAGCAGCGTAGCGGGACTAGCGGGAGGGCGTGATGAGCAGTTCTTC. This gives the protein CASSVAGLAGGRDEQFF. The rearrangement links TRBV9 to TRBJ2-1; TRBD2 aligns across 16 bases. V was clipped by 0 bases and J by 8 bases; unmatched bases: 5. The CDR3 covers 17 residues. CDR1 SGDLS and CDR2 YYNGEE come from the germline V gene. The full variable domain, completed using reference TRBV9 and TRBJ2-1, is DSGVTQTPKHLITATGQRVTLRCSPRSGDLSVYWYQQSLDQGLQFLIQYYNGEERAKGNILERFSAQQFPDLHSELNLSSLELGDSALYFCASSVAGLAGGRDEQFFGPGTRLTVL.

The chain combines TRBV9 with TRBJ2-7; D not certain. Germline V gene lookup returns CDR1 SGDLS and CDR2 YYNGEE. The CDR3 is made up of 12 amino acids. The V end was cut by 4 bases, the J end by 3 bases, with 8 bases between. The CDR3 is CASSPGDYEQYF. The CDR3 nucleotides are TGTGCCAGCAGCCCTGGGGACTACGAGCAGTACTTC.

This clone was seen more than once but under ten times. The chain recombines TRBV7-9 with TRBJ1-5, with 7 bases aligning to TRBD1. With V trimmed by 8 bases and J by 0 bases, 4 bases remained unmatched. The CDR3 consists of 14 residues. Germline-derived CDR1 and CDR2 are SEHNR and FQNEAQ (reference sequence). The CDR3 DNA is TGTGCCAGCGCGGGACAGCTTAGCAATCAGCCCCAGCATTTT. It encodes CASAGQLSNQPQHF.

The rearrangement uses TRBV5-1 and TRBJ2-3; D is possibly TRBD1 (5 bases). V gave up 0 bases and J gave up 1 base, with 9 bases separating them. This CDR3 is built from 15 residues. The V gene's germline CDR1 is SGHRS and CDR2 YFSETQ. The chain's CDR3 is CASSLEVGRTDTQYF. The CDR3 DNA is TGCGCCAGCAGCTTGGAGGTGGGGCGCACAGATACGCAGTATTTT. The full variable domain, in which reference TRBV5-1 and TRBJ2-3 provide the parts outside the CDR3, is KAGVTQTPRYLIKTRGQQVTLSCSPISGHRSVSWYQQTPGQGLQFLFEYFSETQRNKGNFPGRFSGRQFSNSRSEMNVSTLELGDSALYLCASSLEVGRTDTQYFGPGTRLTVL.

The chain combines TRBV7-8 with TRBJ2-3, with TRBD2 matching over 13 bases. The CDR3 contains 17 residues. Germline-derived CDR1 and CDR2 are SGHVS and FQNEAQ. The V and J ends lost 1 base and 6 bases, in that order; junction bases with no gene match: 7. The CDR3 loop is CASSLVVLAGGIDTQYF. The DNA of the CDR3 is TGTGCCAGCAGCTTAGTGGTACTAGCGGGAGGGATCGATACGCAGTATTTT.

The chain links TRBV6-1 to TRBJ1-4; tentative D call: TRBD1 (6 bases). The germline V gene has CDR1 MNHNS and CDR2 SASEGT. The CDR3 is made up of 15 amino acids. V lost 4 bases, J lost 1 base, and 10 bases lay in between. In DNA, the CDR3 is TGTGCCAGCAGTGTCACAGGGCTAACTAATGAAAAACTGTTTTTT. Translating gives CASSVTGLTNEKLFF.